This T cell receptor (beta chain) was profiled in a study of beta chain features in type 1 diabetes. The CDR3 covers 15 residues. V gave up 6 bases and J gave up 0 bases, with 13 bases separating them. The germline gives CDR1 MNHEY, CDR2 SVGAGI. All of the isolated RNA was reverse transcribed, so expressed TCRB transcripts were sequenced. TCRdb keeps only in-frame clones here, not all; method: immunoSEQ multiplex PCR. The data show 250,000 to 400,000 clones, about 15% seen once. As concerns this clone: Other DNA sequences in the sample encode the same CDR3.

V is TRBV6-5 and J is TRBJ2-3, with D tentatively TRBD1 (7 bases). This clonotype originated in a man aged 25-45 years in good health. The sample consisted of central memory CD4+ T cells from blood. The CDR3 is CASSKTGTSTDTQYF. The DNA for the CDR3 is TGTGCCAGCAGCAAGACAGGGACTAGCACAGATACGCAGTATTTT.